A selection of T cell receptor beta chains follows, all from one sample in a study of identical twins. In TCRdb, the 5' RACE reads were re-called with MiXCR into one record per CDR3 protein. Among 500,000 to 700,000 distinct CDR3 sequences listed, around 7.5% were seen once. Another study also made use of these data, one on yellow fever vaccine responses in identical twins.

The source material was PBMCs. Every receptor here comes from a woman between 18 and 29 years old in good health. CDR3s include the opening cysteine and the closing phenylalanine or tryptophan. A D gene is named only where the DNA matches it firmly. Expanded clones are given a class, and other clones once, few, many or no size at all.

D | J | length | V | size | DNA | CDR3
TRBD2 | TRBJ2-3 | 16 | TRBV10-3 | NA | TGTGCCATCGGTCGACTAGCGGGGGGCCCCGGGGATACGCAGTATTTT | CAIGRLAGGPGDTQYF
NA | TRBJ2-4 | 12 | TRBV12-5 | many | TGTGCTAGTGGCAGCACCTCGACTCCTCAGTACTTC | CASGSTSTPQYF
NA | TRBJ2-1 | 15 | TRBV4-2 | many | TGTGCCAGCAGCCAAGATTTCTCTAGCGATGATGAGCAGTTCTTC | CASSQDFSSDDEQFF
NA | TRBJ1-6 | 13 | TRBV20-1 | NA | TGCAGTGCTAGAGATGCCCCAGGCTCACCCCTCCACTTT | CSARDAPGSPLHF
NA | TRBJ2-1 | 16 | TRBV29-1 | NA | TGCAGCGTTGAAGATAATCGCGAAAGCTCCTACAATGAGCAGTTCTTC | CSVEDNRESSYNEQFF
TRBD1 | TRBJ1-4 | 18 | TRBV28 | few | TGTGCCAGCAGTCCCCCGGGACAGGCGTTCCTAGTTGATGAAAAACTGTTTTTT | CASSPPGQAFLVDEKLFF
NA | TRBJ2-7 | 14 | TRBV3-1 | many | TGTGCCAGCAGCCGTGAGAGAAGCTCCTACGAGCAGTACTTC | CASSRERSSYEQYF
NA | TRBJ2-2 | 13 | TRBV2 | NA | TGTGCCAGCATCCCCCCCTTCACCGGGGAGCTGTTTTTT | CASIPPFTGELFF
NA | TRBJ1-5 | 13 | TRBV27 | few | TGTGCCAGTAGGATGACAGCTAATCAGCCCCAGCATTTT | CASRMTANQPQHF
NA | TRBJ2-3 | 15 | TRBV10-3 | many | TGTGCCATCAGGCGCGACGAGGCTAGCACAGATACGCAGTATTTT | CAIRRDEASTDTQYF
NA | TRBJ1-1 | 10 | TRBV7-9 | NA | TGTGCCACGCTCGAGGGTGTGGCTTTCTTT | CATLEGVAFF
TRBD1 | TRBJ1-5 | 16 | TRBV28 | few | TGTGCCAGCAGTCGACAGGGAACGTTGGGAAATCAGCCCCAGCATTTT | CASSRQGTLGNQPQHF
TRBD1 | TRBJ1-1 | 15 | TRBV10-3 | NA | TGTGCCATCAGTTCCCGGACAGGGGGTGAAACTGAAGCTTTCTTT | CAISSRTGGETEAFF
NA | TRBJ1-1 | 13 | TRBV3-1 | many | TGTGCCAGCAGCCCGGGGACTTACACTGAAGCTTTCTTT | CASSPGTYTEAFF
NA | TRBJ1-6 | 17 | TRBV21-1 | few | TGTGCCAGCATCACCCCCACGCCCGGACAGTCAAATTCACCCCTCCACTTT | CASITPTPGQSNSPLHF
TRBD2 | TRBJ2-3 | 16 | TRBV9 | few | TGTGCCAGCAGCACTATCAGCGGGGGGGCCCCAGATACGCAGTATTTT | CASSTISGGAPDTQYF
NA | TRBJ2-7 | 14 | TRBV7-9 | NA | TGTGCCAGCAGCAACCGGGACGGGTCCTACGAGCAGTACTTC | CASSNRDGSYEQYF
NA | TRBJ1-6 | 15 | TRBV28 | few | TGTGCCAGCAGTTTTGGCGCAGGGAAGAATTCACCCCTCCACTTT | CASSFGAGKNSPLHF
TRBD2 | TRBJ2-4 | 16 | TRBV7-9 | many | TGTGCCAGCAGCCCCCTTAGCGGGAAGGGGGAAAACATTCAGTACTTC | CASSPLSGKGENIQYF
NA | TRBJ2-7 | 13 | TRBV29-1 | many | TGCAGCGTTTGGGGGACGGACCGCGGAGAGCAGTACTTC | CSVWGTDRGEQYF
NA | TRBJ1-2 | 10 | TRBV2 | NA | TGTGCCAGTACCGTGCCGGGATACACCTTC | CASTVPGYTF
NA | TRBJ1-1 | 15 | TRBV4-1 | many | TGCGCCAGCAGCCAAGGATGGGCCTCAGGCACTGAAGCTTTCTTT | CASSQGWASGTEAFF
TRBD2 | TRBJ2-1 | 17 | TRBV7-8 | many | TGTGCCAGCAGCTTAAGGACTAGCGGGAGGGTTGACAATGAGCAGTTCTTC | CASSLRTSGRVDNEQFF
NA | TRBJ2-2 | 16 | TRBV12-3/TRBV12-4 | NA | TGTGCCAGCAGTCCGATCAGGGGGGCTGGCACCGGGGAGCTGTTTTTT | CASSPIRGAGTGELFF
NA | TRBJ2-7 | 13 | TRBV4-1 | NA | TGCGCCAGCAGCCAAGAATCAGGGATAGAGCAGTACTTC | CASSQESGIEQYF
NA | TRBJ2-4 | 12 | TRBV12-3/TRBV12-4 | many | TGTGCCAGCAGTTTGACAGGTGGCATTCAGTACTTC | CASSLTGGIQYF
TRBD1 | TRBJ2-3 | 15 | TRBV20-1 | few | TGCAGTGCTGGACAGGGGACCGGCAGCACAGATACGCAGTATTTT | CSAGQGTGSTDTQYF
NA | TRBJ2-1 | 18 | TRBV12-5 | NA | TGTACCTGCAGTTTGGCCCTTCGACAGGTCGTCTCCTACAATGAGCAGTTCTTC | CTCSLALRQVVSYNEQFF
TRBD2 | TRBJ2-1 | 16 | TRBV11-3 | NA | TGTGCCAGCAGCCCTCGACTAGCGGGAAATCCTAATGAGCAGTTCTTC | CASSPRLAGNPNEQFF
NA | TRBJ2-2 | 13 | TRBV20-1 | many | TGCAGTGCTAGAGGAGGGAGCACCGGGGAGCTGTTTTTT | CSARGGSTGELFF
NA | TRBJ2-7 | 14 | TRBV28 | NA | TGTGCCAGCAGCTTCCGAGTCGGGGTCTACGAGCAGTACTTC | CASSFRVGVYEQYF
TRBD2 | TRBJ2-2 | 15 | TRBV2 | many | TGTGCCAGCAGGGGGGGGACGGCGAACACCGGGGAGCTGTTTTTT | CASRGGTANTGELFF